A selection of T cell receptor beta chains follows, all from one sample in a study of regulatory T cells in long-lasting Graves disease. TCRdb processed the multiplex PCR reads anew with MiXCR; each CDR3 protein has one entry. The data contain roughly 360,000 distinct CDR3 sequences, approximately 25% of them singletons. The sample consisted of peripheral blood mononuclear cells (PBMCs), taken when the disease was refractory, from a patient treated with antithyroid drugs. The receptors derive from a woman aged 40 to 50 with Graves disease. CDR3s leave out the opening cysteine and the closing phenylalanine or tryptophan.

V gene: TRBV5-1; J gene: TRBJ2-1; CDR3 protein: ASSPSSGTYNEQF
V gene: TRBV7-8; J gene: TRBJ2-2; CDR3 protein: ASSLENIGNTGELF
V gene: TRBV14; J gene: TRBJ1-1; CDR3 protein: ASSPGQSITSEAF
V gene: TRBV11-2; J gene: TRBJ2-7; CDR3 protein: ASSQLAGKREQY
V gene: TRBV3-1; J gene: TRBJ2-5; CDR3 protein: ASRRSETQY
V gene: TRBV27; J gene: TRBJ1-2; CDR3 protein: ASSFSAVNGYT
V gene: TRBV20-1; J gene: TRBJ1-5; CDR3 protein: SARDNPDRLSNQPQH
V gene: TRBV12-5; J gene: TRBJ2-1; CDR3 protein: ASGFGTGVEQF
V gene: TRBV7-3; J gene: TRBJ2-5; CDR3 protein: ASSHYLGETQY
V gene: TRBV29-1; J gene: TRBJ1-4; CDR3 protein: SATLGASSEKLF
V gene: TRBV11-3; J gene: TRBJ2-7; CDR3 protein: ASSSGQGVPEQY
V gene: TRBV28; J gene: TRBJ2-2; CDR3 protein: ASSLLLSLNRVGTGELF
V gene: TRBV7-9; J gene: TRBJ2-4; CDR3 protein: ASSRIRDKNIQY
V gene: TRBV10-2; J gene: TRBJ2-7; CDR3 protein: ASSESLTTYEQY
V gene: TRBV5-6; J gene: TRBJ1-5; CDR3 protein: ASSAAGTGNQPQH